Reported below is one T cell receptor beta chain. This sample is drawn from a study of cytomegalovirus exposure and HLA in healthy donors. PCR used 60 Vbeta primers and 13 Jbeta primers. Here immunoSEQ multiplex PCR was the method, and the copy in TCRdb shows in-frame clones only, minus some. The sample yields around 200,000 clones, around 86% seen once. V was shortened by 4 bases and J by 3 bases, with 13 bases between the two germline ends. CDR1 is SGHRS, CDR2 YFSETQ, per germline. The CDR3 contains 14 residues. The J gene is TRBJ1-2, the V gene TRBV5-1; D remains unclear. The clonotype originates from a woman aged 50 to 60 in good health and CMV-seropositive. The sample comprised PBMCs. Here the CDR3 DNA reads TGCGCCAGCAGCCCCGGTGGAGTAGACTATGGCTACACCTTC. It yields the protein CASSPGGVDYGYTF.